These T cell receptor beta chains were read from a single sample in a study of blood T cell repertoires in COVID-19. TCRdb's copy holds only in-frame clones and misses some; the assay was immunoSEQ multiplex PCR. The sample holds 30,000 to 35,000 clones, 80% to 90% seen once. Sequencing was carried out using peripheral blood. The receptors here all came from a man in his forties or fifties with acute or convalescent COVID-19. CDR3s include the opening cysteine and the closing phenylalanine or tryptophan. The D gene is left open where the match is weak. Some rows mark clone size as missing; the rest say once, few, many or name a class of expanded clone.

j_call clone_size cdr3_length d_call v_call cdr3_aa cdr3_nt
TRBJ2-4 - 14 TRBD1 TRBV28 CASTPDRGLNIQYF TGTGCCAGCACTCCGGACAGGGGGTTAAACATTCAGTACTTC
TRBJ1-3 - 13 - TRBV14 CASKYRVGNTIYF TGTGCCAGCAAGTACAGGGTTGGAAACACCATATATTTT
TRBJ2-4 - 14 - TRBV5-1 CASSFFDSENIQYF TGCGCCAGCAGCTTCTTCGACTCCGAAAACATTCAGTACTTC
TRBJ2-3 - 15 TRBD2 TRBV11-3 CASSLDAGAVDTQYF TGTGCCAGCAGCTTAGATGCGGGAGCGGTAGATACGCAGTATTTT
TRBJ2-1 - 14 - TRBV2 CASSPQGSYNEQFF TGTGCCAGCAGTCCACAGGGATCCTACAATGAGCAGTTCTTC
TRBJ2-1 - 16 TRBD2 TRBV27 CASSLMTSGGYNEQFF TGTGCCAGCAGTCTCATGACTAGCGGGGGGTACAATGAGCAGTTCTTC
TRBJ1-2 - 15 - TRBV2 CASSVGPGANYGYTF TGTGCCAGCAGTGTCGGGCCAGGGGCTAACTATGGCTACACCTTC
TRBJ2-7 - 16 TRBD2 TRBV19 CASSIGGERGRSEQYF TGTGCCAGTAGTATTGGGGGCGAGCGGGGGCGAAGCGAGCAGTACTTC
TRBJ1-2 once 12 TRBD1 TRBV2 CARGGQGGGYTF TGTGCCAGGGGAGGACAGGGTGGCGGCTACACCTTC
TRBJ1-2 - 15 TRBD1 TRBV27 CASSRGQKANYGYTF TGTGCCAGCAGTAGGGGACAGAAGGCTAACTATGGCTACACCTTC
TRBJ1-5 - 15 - TRBV19 CASSIIQDGNQPQHF TGTGCCAGTAGTATAATACAGGATGGCAATCAGCCCCAGCATTTT
TRBJ2-5 - 16 - TRBV11-2 CASSLDPLGRMGTQYF TGTGCCAGCAGCTTAGATCCCCTAGGCCGTATGGGGACCCAGTACTTC
TRBJ1-6 - 15 TRBD1 TRBV30 CAWSPADRRGSPLHF TGTGCCTGGAGCCCCGCGGACAGGAGGGGATCACCCCTCCACTTT
TRBJ2-1 - 16 TRBD1 TRBV6-1 CASSEAGQFSYNEQFF TGTGCCAGCAGTGAAGCGGGACAGTTCTCCTACAATGAGCAGTTCTTC
TRBJ2-1 once 13 - TRBV10-3 CAISHVSENEQFF TGTGCCATCAGCCACGTATCCGAGAATGAGCAGTTCTTC
TRBJ2-1 - 15 TRBD1 TRBV11-2 CASSSDRGFYNEQFF TGTGCCAGCAGCTCAGACAGGGGGTTTTACAATGAGCAGTTCTTC